Below are 21 T cell receptor beta chains sequenced from a single sample in a study of vaccination and CD4 T cells after COVID-19 (dated by TCRdb to between 2021 and 2024). The library came from PCR. These reads were obtained on an Illumina iSeq 100. TCR sequencing of DNA from cultured CD4+ T cells used the Oncomine TCR Beta short-read assay at the Johns Hopkins FTIC core. TCRdb itself trimmed the public reads at Q25 with fastp, ran MiXCR and retained productive beta chains. Every distinct CDR3 protein forms one entry, paired with its most common genes and DNA. The sample has about 22,000 distinct CDR3 sequences on record, about half of them singletons. Around 9.5% of the sample comes from the top ten. These receptors are not linked to any known antigen. What the treatment or condition label conveys for this sample: roughly ten-day PBMC culture with coronavirus spike peptide pools or control peptides (ViraFEST assay).

The sequenced material came from CD4+ T cells from blood, cultured in vitro. Every receptor here comes from a human donor who had recovered from COVID-19.

The V call is TRBV30, the J call TRBJ1-3; D gene uncertain. In germline, CDR1 is GTSNPN, CDR2 SVGIG (reference sequence). V was cut by 4 bases and J by 0 bases, with 4 bases left in between. This CDR3 is 12 amino acids long. The CDR3 region has the DNA TGTGCCTGGAAGGGCTCTGGAAACACCATATATTTT. Translation: CAWKGSGNTIYF.

This clonotype came up a few times. The CDR3 nucleotides are TGTGCCAGCAGCTTAGGTGACTCCTACGAGCAGTACTTC. It translates to CASSLGDSYEQYF. V gene TRBV7-2 combines with J gene TRBJ2-7; the D is unclear. Germline CDR1 SGHTA, CDR2 FQGNSA. The CDR3 loop spans 13 amino acids. The ends were cut back, 1 base at V and 0 bases at J, with 4 bases in the middle.

This clonotype appeared a few times. The chain has TRBV27 and TRBJ1-5; possibly TRBD1 for D (5 bases). The CDR3 covers 13 residues. The germline V gene encodes CDR1 MNHEY and CDR2 SMNVEV (reference sequence). V gave up 6 bases and J gave up 1 base, with 7 bases separating them. The CDR3 sequence is CASRWDSNQPQHF. The CDR3 coding sequence is TGTGCCAGCAGGTGGGACAGCAATCAGCCCCAGCATTTT.

The CDR3 DNA sequence: TGTGCCAGCAGTCCACTAGCGGGAGGCTACAATGAGCAGTTCTTC. Translating it yields CASSPLAGGYNEQFF. This chain connects TRBV14 to TRBJ2-1; TRBD2 matches at 12 bases. CDR3 length: 15 residues. CDR1 SGHDN and CDR2 FVKESK come from the germline V gene. Germline trimming cut 6 bases from V and 3 bases from J; bases unmatched to any gene: 3.

This chain links TRBV5-1 with TRBJ1-1; 7 bases align to TRBD1. With V trimmed by 5 bases and J by 1 base, 5 bases remained unmatched. The CDR3 runs 14 residues. The V gene's germline CDR1 is SGHRS and CDR2 YFSETQ. The CDR3 DNA follows: TGCGCCAGCAGTGACGGGACAGCGAACACTGAAGCTTTCTTT. Its protein product is CASSDGTANTEAFF.

This clonotype was observed a few times. The rearrangement links TRBV20-1 to TRBJ1-2; a weak D match, TRBD1 (6 bases). Germline V lookup: CDR1 DFQATT, CDR2 SNEGSKA (reference sequence). This CDR3 comprises 12 residues. V was trimmed by 3 bases and J by 8 bases, leaving 13 bases between them. CDR3 sequence (DNA): TGCAGTGCTAGGGGGGCTGGGGGAGGCTACACCTTC. It codes for CSARGAGGGYTF.

V usage is TRBV6-1 and J usage is TRBJ1-4, with D possibly being TRBD1 (6 bases). Germline assignment: CDR1 MNHNS and CDR2 SASEGT. V gave up 7 bases and J gave up 6 bases, with 15 bases separating them. The CDR3 runs to 14 residues. Here the CDR3 reads CASTNWGADEKLFF. CDR3 in DNA: TGTGCCAGCACCAATTGGGGGGCCGATGAAAAACTGTTTTTT.

This chain connects TRBV20-1 to TRBJ2-2; 8 nucleotides line up with TRBD2. The CDR3 consists of 15 residues. Looked up from germline, CDR1 is DFQATT and CDR2 is SNEGSKA (reference sequence). Unmatched junction bases numbered 5, after V lost 1 base and J lost 4 bases. The CDR3 here is CSARVAGLRTGELFF. CDR3 bases: TGCAGTGCTAGAGTAGCGGGGCTACGCACCGGGGAGCTGTTTTTT.

V usage is TRBV5-1 and J usage is TRBJ2-5; no reliable D call. Germline lookup yields CDR1 SGHRS and CDR2 YFSETQ. The CDR3 extends over 12 amino acids. V was clipped by 4 bases and J by 4 bases, with 8 bases between them. This chain's CDR3 is CASSDPGETQYF. In DNA form, the CDR3 reads TGCGCCAGCAGCGATCCGGGAGAGACCCAGTACTTC.

The rearrangement links TRBV24-1 to TRBJ2-1; tentatively, D is TRBD2 (6 bases). The CDR3 extends over 16 amino acids. Trimming pared 4 bases from V and 5 bases from J, leaving 17 bases between. In germline, CDR1 is KGHDR, CDR2 SFDVKD. The CDR3 coding sequence is TGTGCCACCAGTGACCCCCTGTGGAGGGCTAACAATGAGCAGTTCTTC. This translates into CATSDPLWRANNEQFF.

This clonotype has more than one count but fewer than ten. The gene calls are TRBV20-1 and TRBJ2-1; 7 nucleotides match TRBD2. The trim removed 5 bases at V and 0 bases at J, leaving 7 bases unmatched. Germline V gives CDR1 DFQATT, CDR2 SNEGSKA (reference sequence). This CDR3 spans 15 amino acids. The CDR3 DNA reads TGCAGTGCTCAGTCGGGGGGTAGCTCCTACAATGAGCAGTTCTTC. It codes for CSAQSGGSSYNEQFF.

This chain joins TRBV20-1 and TRBJ2-1; TRBD2 matches at 12 bases. CDR1 is DFQATT, CDR2 SNEGSKA, per germline (reference sequence). J was trimmed by 6 bases and V by 4 bases; bases with no gene match: 4. The CDR3 is 14 residues long. The CDR3 DNA reads TGCAGTGCTACCAAGACTAGCGGGGGCAATGAGCAGTTCTTC. Translation gives CSATKTSGGNEQFF.

This clonotype was observed a handful of times. J is TRBJ2-3 and V is TRBV10-3, with no clear D. Between the trimmed V and J ends, which lost 2 bases and 1 base, there was a span of 4 bases. The CDR3 length is 13 residues. CDR1 ENHRY and CDR2 SYGVKD come from the germline V gene. The CDR3 DNA follows: TGTGCCATCAGTGAGCCTCGCACAGATACGCAGTATTTT. Translating it yields CAISEPRTDTQYF.

This clonotype appeared a few times. The rearrangement joins TRBV6-1 to TRBJ1-2; D may be TRBD1 (5 bases). The germline gives CDR1 MNHNS, CDR2 SASEGT. This CDR3 is 13 amino acids long. V lost 10 bases and J lost 1, with 13 bases in between. CDR3 protein: CAIRQSFNYGYTF. In DNA, the CDR3 is TGTGCCATCCGACAGTCGTTTAACTATGGCTACACCTTC.

This clonotype was counted only a few times. The V gene is TRBV24-1, the J gene TRBJ1-5, with D uncertain. This CDR3 comprises 14 residues. V lost 7 bases and J lost 7, with 16 bases in between. CDR1 and CDR2 (germline): KGHDR, SFDVKD. CDR3 sequence: CATSEANGVQPQHF. CDR3 nucleotide sequence: TGTGCCACCAGCGAGGCGAACGGGGTGCAGCCCCAGCATTTT.

The chain combines TRBV7-3 with TRBJ1-2, with D possibly TRBD1 on 6 matching bases. Germline values: CDR1 SGHTA, CDR2 FQGTGA. The CDR3 consists of 14 residues. Trimming removed 7 bases from V and 5 bases from J, with 17 bases in between. The CDR3 nucleotides read TGTGCCAGCACCCCCGGACAGCGCTATTATGGCTACACCTTC. This translates into CASTPGQRYYGYTF.

The chain employs TRBV20-1 and TRBJ2-5; D is uncertain. CDR3 length: 12 residues. V lost 4 bases to trimming and J lost 0 bases, with 6 bases between them. Germline V gene lookup returns CDR1 DFQATT and CDR2 SNEGSKA (reference sequence). The DNA of the CDR3 is TGCAGTGCTAAACGCTACCAAGAGACCCAGTACTTC. It yields the protein CSAKRYQETQYF.

The rearrangement uses TRBV18 and TRBJ1-3; no clear D. V shed 3 bases and J shed 0 bases, with 6 bases lying between them. The CDR3 is made up of 14 amino acids. Germline-derived CDR1 and CDR2 are KGHSH and LQKENI. The CDR3 region is CASSPSVSGNTIYF. CDR3 nucleotide sequence: TGTGCCAGCTCACCTTCGGTCTCTGGAAACACCATATATTTT.

V and J are TRBV7-2 and TRBJ2-1; no reliable D call. CDR1 SGHTA and CDR2 FQGNSA come from the germline V gene. There are 14 residues in the CDR3. The V gene lost 7 bases and the J gene lost 4 bases, with 14 bases spanning the gap. CDR3 region: CASTLMYQYNEQFF. In DNA form, the CDR3 reads TGTGCCAGCACCCTTATGTATCAGTACAATGAGCAGTTCTTC.

This clonotype was seen a few times. The V and J genes are TRBV27 and TRBJ1-2; D call uncertain. The V end was cut by 1 base, the J end by 1 base, with 10 bases between. The CDR3 is 15 residues long. CDR1 and CDR2 from the germline V gene are MNHEY and SMNVEV (reference sequence). The DNA for the CDR3 is TGTGCCAGCAGTTTATTCTCGCATCTTAACTATGGCTACACCTTC. Translating it yields CASSLFSHLNYGYTF.

The J gene is TRBJ2-7, the V gene TRBV6-1, with 11 bases lining up with TRBD1. The CDR3 runs 15 residues. Germline V gene sequence: CDR1 MNHNS, CDR2 SASEGT. The ends lost 6 bases at V and 6 bases at J; junction bases unmatched: 10. CDR3 region: CASRAGDRGIGEQYF. CDR3 nucleotide sequence: TGTGCCAGCAGGGCCGGGGACAGGGGGATCGGCGAGCAGTACTTC.